This is a list of T cell receptor beta chains from one sample in a study of beta chain features in type 1 diabetes. Assay: immunoSEQ multiplex PCR; the TCRdb copy retains only in-frame clones and omits some. This sample has tens of thousands of clones, with 49% found just once. Material for sequencing was central memory CD4+ T cells from blood. These receptors were taken from a man aged 25-40 years with type 1 diabetes. The CDR3 runs from the conserved cysteine through the conserved F or W. D genes are given only for firm matches. Size is stated for part of the rows, as once, few or many counts, or as a class when the clone is expanded.

TRBD1,TRBJ2-7,TRBV11-2,few,TGTGCCAGCAGCTTAGTGGGACAGGGCTACGAGCAGTACTTC,CASSLVGQGYEQYF
NA,TRBJ2-1,TRBV11-2,NA,TGTGCCAGCAGCTTAGCGGTCGAAAAGAATGAGCAGTTCTTC,CASSLAVEKNEQFF
TRBD1,TRBJ2-5,TRBV5-1,NA,TGCGCCAGCAGCTTGGCGGCAGGGGGCCGGGAGACCCAGTACTTC,CASSLAAGGRETQYF
NA,TRBJ2-7,TRBV6-5,few,TGTGCCAGCAGTCGGACTGGAACCTACGAGCAGTACTTC,CASSRTGTYEQYF
NA,TRBJ2-1,TRBV5-1,NA,TGCGCCAGCAGCCCCGTGAGTGGGGGCCTGGATGAGCAGTTCTTC,CASSPVSGGLDEQFF
TRBD2,TRBJ2-7,TRBV29-1,few,TGCAGCGTTGAAGAGCCGCGCGGGAGCCGGGACGAGCAGTACTTC,CSVEEPRGSRDEQYF
TRBD2,TRBJ2-1,TRBV30,NA,TGTGCCTGGAGTGTACGGGGGACTAGCGGGCGCAATGAGCAGTTCTTC,CAWSVRGTSGRNEQFF
TRBD2,TRBJ2-7,TRBV7-9,few,TGTGCCAGCATCAGTAGCGGGAGCCCCTCCTACGAGCAGTACTTC,CASISSGSPSYEQYF
NA,TRBJ1-1,TRBV11-2,few,TGTGCCAGCAGCCCCGGAACGGGGACATACACTGAAGCTTTCTTT,CASSPGTGTYTEAFF
TRBD1,TRBJ2-7,TRBV23-1,few,TGCGCCAGTCAACGGGACAGCCCCGGCTACGAGCAGTACTTC,CASQRDSPGYEQYF
NA,TRBJ2-7,TRBV7-9,once,TGTGCCAGCAGTAACCGGGAATCCTCCTACGAGCAGTACTTC,CASSNRESSYEQYF
TRBD1,TRBJ2-7,TRBV6-5,NA,TGTGCCAGCAGTTACACGACAGGGGGCTCCTACGAGCAGTACTTC,CASSYTTGGSYEQYF
TRBD2,TRBJ2-3,TRBV6-1,NA,TGTGCCAGCAGTGCAGGACTAGCGGGAGAAGATACGCAGTATTTT,CASSAGLAGEDTQYF
NA,TRBJ2-5,TRBV7-7,NA,TGTGCCAGCAGCTTGGGGGGACTGACCCAAGGGACCCAGTACTTC,CASSLGGLTQGTQYF
TRBD2,TRBJ2-3,TRBV5-4,few,TGTGCCAGCAGCGCCCCCCGACTAGCGGGGACAGATACGCAGTATTTT,CASSAPRLAGTDTQYF
NA,TRBJ1-3,TRBV10-3,NA,TGTGCCATCAGCCAGGTTGGAAACACCATATATTTT,CAISQVGNTIYF
NA,TRBJ1-1,TRBV5-6,few,TGTGCCAGCAGCTTGGGGGGGGGCCCGAACACTGAAGCTTTCTTT,CASSLGGGPNTEAFF
NA,TRBJ1-1,TRBV6-5,NA,TGTGCCAGTGCCCGTGGGGCGAGCACTGAAGCTTTCTTT,CASARGASTEAFF
TRBD2,TRBJ2-6,TRBV29-1,NA,TGCAGCGTCGGTCCCGGGGGGACTGGGGCCAACGTCCTGACTTTC,CSVGPGGTGANVLTF
TRBD2,TRBJ2-3,TRBV12-5,NA,TGTGCTAGCAGAGCCGCGGGGGGGACCCGCACAGATACGCAGTATTTT,CASRAAGGTRTDTQYF
NA,TRBJ2-3,TRBV5-4,many,TGTGCCAGCAGCTTGGTTGTGATTGGGACTGGGACTACAGATACGCAGTATTTT,CASSLVVIGTGTTDTQYF
NA,TRBJ2-4,TRBV5-6,NA,TGTGCCAGCAGCTTGGGGGGGCTGGACACTCGGAACATTCAGTGCTTC,CASSLGGLDTRNIQCF
TRBD1,TRBJ2-7,TRBV6-1,few,TGTGCCAGCACTCTCCCGGGACAGGGGCTCTACGAGCAGTACTTC,CASTLPGQGLYEQYF
TRBD1,TRBJ2-7,TRBV6-1,few,TGTGCCAGCAGCTTAACCGGGACAGGCGGCGAGCAGTACTTC,CASSLTGTGGEQYF
NA,TRBJ1-3,TRBV7-8,few,TGTGCCAGCAGCCCGGGAGGGAGAACTGGAAACACCATATATTTT,CASSPGGRTGNTIYF
TRBD2,TRBJ2-1,TRBV7-2,NA,TGTGCCAGCATGAGGACTAGCGGGAGAAATGAGCAGTTCTTC,CASMRTSGRNEQFF
TRBD2,TRBJ2-2,TRBV5-1,NA,TGCGCCAGCAGCACTGGACTAGCGGGAGTTGTGGCTACCGGGGAGCTGTTTTTT,CASSTGLAGVVATGELFF
TRBD1,TRBJ1-2,TRBV27,NA,TGTGCCAGCAGTTTGGACAGGGCGGGGGGCTACACCTTC,CASSLDRAGGYTF
NA,TRBJ2-1,TRBV7-6,NA,TGTGCCAGCAGCAACAGGGAGGGAGATGAGCAGTTCTTC,CASSNREGDEQFF
TRBD1,TRBJ1-1,TRBV4-2,NA,TGTGCCAGCAGCCCTGGACAGGGGAACACTGAAGCTTTCTTT,CASSPGQGNTEAFF
NA,TRBJ2-3,TRBV19,NA,TGTGCCACTCGTTTAAGTAGCGCCTCCGATACGCAGTATTTT,CATRLSSASDTQYF
TRBD1,TRBJ1-2,TRBV4-2,few,TGTGCCAGCAGCCAAAACAGGGGGCTGAACTATGGCTACACCTTC,CASSQNRGLNYGYTF
NA,TRBJ1-2,TRBV2,NA,TGTGCCAGCACCCTCCAGGGGTTGAGGGGCTACACCTTC,CASTLQGLRGYTF
NA,TRBJ2-2,TRBV21-1,once,TGTGCCAGCAGCAACTGGCAGGGGGGCACCGGGGAGCTGTTTTTT,CASSNWQGGTGELFF
TRBD2,TRBJ2-2,TRBV25-1,NA,TGTGCCAGCAGTGAATTGGGGCTAGCGGGGACCGGGGAGCTGTTTTTT,CASSELGLAGTGELFF
NA,TRBJ2-1,TRBV9,NA,TGTGCCAGCAGCGTTGGGACTCGACGGGCGGTCTACAATGAGCAGTTCTTC,CASSVGTRRAVYNEQFF
NA,TRBJ1-6,TRBV6-5,NA,TGTGCCAGCAGTTACCCGGGAAATTCACCCCTCCACTTT,CASSYPGNSPLHF
NA,TRBJ2-2,TRBV11-2,NA,TGTGCCAGCAGCTTGGGGGCACATAACACCGGGGAGCTGTTTTTT,CASSLGAHNTGELFF
NA,TRBJ2-1,TRBV7-9,few,TGTGCCAGCAGACTCGTAGGTCCGCCGGGAGATGAGCAGTTCTTC,CASRLVGPPGDEQFF
TRBD2,TRBJ2-1,TRBV11-3,few,TGTGCCAGCAGCCCAGGGACTAGCGGGGCCTCACGCGATGAGCAGTTCTTC,CASSPGTSGASRDEQFF
TRBD2,TRBJ2-1,TRBV19,NA,TGTGCCAGTAGTATAGAACAGGGCGCAAAGGCGGGAGGGGGCGAGCAGTTCTTC,CASSIEQGAKAGGGEQFF
NA,TRBJ1-6,TRBV18,once,TGTGCCAGCTCACCGGTTAGGGAGAGCTCCTATAATTCACCCCTCCACTTT,CASSPVRESSYNSPLHF
NA,TRBJ2-7,TRBV11-2,NA,TGTGCCAGCAGCTTAGACGAGGGCTTCGGAGGGGACGAGCAGTACTTC,CASSLDEGFGGDEQYF
NA,TRBJ2-3,TRBV18,NA,TGTGCCAGCTCACCACGTGCAGGCTCCACAGATACGCAGTATTTT,CASSPRAGSTDTQYF
TRBD1,TRBJ2-7,TRBV19,few,TGTGCCAGTAGTACTCGACAGGGCGCTTCCTACGAGCAGTACTTC,CASSTRQGASYEQYF
NA,TRBJ2-5,TRBV6-1,NA,TGTGCCAGCAGTTTGGCCCCCCAAGAGACCCAGTACTTC,CASSLAPQETQYF
NA,TRBJ2-5,TRBV29-1,few,TGCAGCGTTGGAGGGGCGGGGGAGACCCAGTACTTC,CSVGGAGETQYF
NA,TRBJ2-1,TRBV9,NA,TGTGCCAGCAGCCCTCGGACTCACGCCTACAATGAGCAGTTCTTC,CASSPRTHAYNEQFF